This T cell receptor (beta chain) is from a study of immune evolution from preneoplasia to lung adenocarcinoma. Macro-dissection enriched premalignant or tumor cells before nucleic acid extraction. Assay: immunoSEQ multiplex PCR; the TCRdb copy retains only in-frame clones and omits some. In the table there are around 3,700 clones, around 74% of which are singletons. The TCR comes from a person aged 65 to 79 with lung adenocarcinoma. The specimen sequenced was FFPE minimally invasive lung adenocarcinoma tissue.

As DNA, the CDR3 is TGTGCCAGCAGGTCCAGGGGATCTGGAAACACCATATATTTT. Protein sequence: CASRSRGSGNTIYF. The V and J genes are TRBV27 and TRBJ1-3, with TRBD1 as a possible D gene (6 bases). CDR3 length equals 14 residues. Germline V gene lookup returns CDR1 MNHEY and CDR2 SMNVEV (reference sequence). With 6 bases removed from V and 1 base from J, the gap between germline ends came to 10 bases.